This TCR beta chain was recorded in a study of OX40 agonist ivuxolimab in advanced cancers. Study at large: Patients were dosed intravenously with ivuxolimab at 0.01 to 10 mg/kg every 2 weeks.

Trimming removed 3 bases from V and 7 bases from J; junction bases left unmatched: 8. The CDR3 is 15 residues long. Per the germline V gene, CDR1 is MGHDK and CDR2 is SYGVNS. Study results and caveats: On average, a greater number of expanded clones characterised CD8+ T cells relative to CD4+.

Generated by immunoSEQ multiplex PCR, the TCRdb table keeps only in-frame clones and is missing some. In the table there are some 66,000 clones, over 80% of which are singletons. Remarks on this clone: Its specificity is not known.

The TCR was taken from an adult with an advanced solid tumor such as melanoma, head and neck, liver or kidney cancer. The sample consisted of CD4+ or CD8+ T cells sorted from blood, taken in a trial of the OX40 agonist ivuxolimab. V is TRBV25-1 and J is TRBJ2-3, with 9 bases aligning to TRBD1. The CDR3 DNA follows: TGTGCCAGCAGTGACCGGGACAGGGCAACATATACGCAGTATTTT. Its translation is CASSDRDRATYTQYF.